These T cell receptor beta chains were read from a single sample in a study of cytomegalovirus exposure and HLA in healthy donors. The protocol was immunoSEQ multiplex PCR, while the TCRdb copy is restricted to in-frame clones and leaves out a portion. Of roughly 60,000 clones in the sample, roughly 80% were seen once. Sequenced input: PBMCs. These TCRs come from a woman in her thirties or forties in good health and CMV-seropositive. CDR3s include the opening cysteine and the closing phenylalanine or tryptophan. The D gene is left open where the match is weak. Expanded clones are given a class, and other clones once, few, many or no size at all.

clone_size	j_call	d_call	cdr3_length	v_call	cdr3_nt	cdr3_aa
-	TRBJ1-2	-	12	TRBV30	TGTGCCTGGGGGGCGGGAAACTATGGCTACACCTTC	CAWGAGNYGYTF
-	TRBJ1-5	-	12	TRBV18	TGTGCCAGCTCACCTCCCCAGGGGCCCCAGCGTTTT	CASSPPQGPQRF
-	TRBJ1-1	-	14	TRBV7-2	TGTGCCAGCAGCGCGGGACGGTCGAACACTGAAGCTTTCTTT	CASSAGRSNTEAFF
-	TRBJ2-7	TRBD1	15	TRBV5-4	TGTGCCAGCAGCTCTATGACAGGGCCGGGCTACGAGCAGTACTTC	CASSSMTGPGYEQYF
-	TRBJ2-1	-	18	TRBV5-6	TGTGCCAGCAGCTTGGTGGGGCTAGCGACCTCCCGCTACAATGGGCAGTTCTTC	CASSLVGLATSRYNGQFF
-	TRBJ2-1	-	15	TRBV4-1	TGCGCCAGCAGCCAAGATATGGCCGGGTACAATGAGCAGTTCTTC	CASSQDMAGYNEQFF
once	TRBJ1-6	-	14	TRBV4-1	TGCGCCAGCAGCCAAAGGGGGATTGATTCACCCCTCCACTTT	CASSQRGIDSPLHF
few	TRBJ1-5	-	15	TRBV27	TGTGCCAGCAGTTTATACGGGGGGAGCAATCAGCCCCAGCATTTT	CASSLYGGSNQPQHF
-	TRBJ2-5	-	16	TRBV9	TGTGCCAGCAGCGTAGATGAGAGGCAAGGCCAAGAGACCCAGTACTTC	CASSVDERQGQETQYF
once	TRBJ2-1	-	15	TRBV6-5	TGTGCCAGCAGTTACTTCTGGGGCGCCTACAATGAGCAGTTCTTC	CASSYFWGAYNEQFF
-	TRBJ2-4	TRBD1	13	TRBV10-2	TGCGCCAGCAGAGGGACAGGGCGGGACATTCAGTACTTC	CASRGTGRDIQYF
-	TRBJ2-2	-	17	TRBV4-2	TGTGCCAGCAGCCAACCCTGGACGGGGGGCCGGGGGGGGGAGCTGTTTTTT	CASSQPWTGGRGGELFF
-	TRBJ2-1	-	14	TRBV10-3	TGTGCCATCGGGCAGGGGGGTAACTACAATGAGCAGTTCTTC	CAIGQGGNYNEQFF
-	TRBJ1-4	-	17	TRBV27	TGTGCCAGCAGTTTATCCCCCGGGGGGGGGAGGAATGAAAAACTGTTTTTT	CASSLSPGGGRNEKLFF
-	TRBJ1-5	TRBD1	15	TRBV19	TGTGCCAGTAGTCCGGGGACAGGGGGCAATCAGCCCCAGCATTTT	CASSPGTGGNQPQHF
-	TRBJ2-1	TRBD2	12	TRBV19	TGTGCCAGTAGTAATAGCGGGGGGGCACCGTTCTTC	CASSNSGGAPFF
-	TRBJ1-2	-	14	TRBV7-2	TGTGCCAGCAGCTCGGAGAGGGAGGGGTATGGCTACACCTTC	CASSSEREGYGYTF
-	TRBJ1-1	-	13	TRBV6-5	TGTGCCAGTGCCGGGAGGCGGAACACTGAAGCTTTCTTT	CASAGRRNTEAFF
-	TRBJ2-1	TRBD2	15	TRBV9	TGTGCCAGCAGCGTAGGCGGGGGGCTTAACAATGAGCAGTTCTTC	CASSVGGGLNNEQFF
-	TRBJ1-1	TRBD1	15	TRBV13	TGTGCCAGCAGCCCCCAAGGGACAGAGAACACTGAAGCTTTCTTT	CASSPQGTENTEAFF
once	TRBJ2-2	TRBD2	18	TRBV29-1	TGCAGCGTTGACCCCGAGGGCAGCGGGGGGCCGAACACCGGGGAGCTGTTTTTT	CSVDPEGSGGPNTGELFF
-	TRBJ2-5	TRBD2	14	TRBV5-1	TGCGCCAGCACCGGGGGGATCACTCCGGGGACCCAGTACTTC	CASTGGITPGTQYF
-	TRBJ1-6	-	14	TRBV5-5	TGTGCCAGCAGCTTGGTCGGTACTTATTCACCCCTCCACTTT	CASSLVGTYSPLHF
few	TRBJ1-2	-	14	TRBV7-2	TGTGCCAGCAGCTTAGTCAGGACTCGGGGGGGCTACACCTTC	CASSLVRTRGGYTF